This T cell receptor (beta chain) comes out of a study of neurological immune-mediated disorders (dated by TCRdb to about 2019). For context, the study as a whole: The study compared peripheral blood TCR-beta repertoires of HTLV-I-associated myelopathy (HAM/TSP) patients, multiple sclerosis patients and healthy controls using UMI-based sequencing. The cohort was made up of approximately 65 subjects, consisting of roughly 15 HAM/TSP patients, about 34 multiple sclerosis patients and about 20 healthy controls. The roughly 110 TCR-beta libraries included longitudinal samples, technical triplicates and paired sorted CD4+ and CD8+ T-cell subsets alongside PBMC samples. The study at large found these results: No identical CDR3 amino acid sequences were shared among expanded clones across subjects, suggesting private TCR-beta repertoires in all groups. TCR clonal expansion was greatest in HAM/TSP patients and smallest in MS patients, who ranked below even healthy controls.

cDNA was synthesized by template-switch 5'RACE using a primer with a 10-nucleotide random unique molecular identifier that tagged each TCR transcript. Over 190 million TCR-beta sequences, covering 15-18 subjects, were produced in each sequencing run. The RNeasy kit was used to extract total RNA. The KAPA Real-time Library Amplification kit was used to amplify TCR-beta VDJ regions with primers for the TCR constant region and the 5'RACE anchor. Sample indexes and Illumina adaptors were added in a first PCR, after which library yield was increased in a second PCR. After Ampure bead purification, the roughly 650 bp TCR product was size-selected on a 2% E-gel SizeSelection system. Before pooling, libraries had their quality checked on a Bioanalyzer, their concentration measured with Qubit, and their quantity determined with the Kapa Library Quantification kit. Libraries were sequenced paired-end 2 x 150 bp on an Illumina HiSeq 2500. To increase sequence diversity, 25-30% phiX was spiked into each library pool. As for how the authors treated the data: The quality-filtered reads were processed with the UMI-based MiGEC pipeline, whose error correction step removed more than 85% of the raw TCR sequences. IMGT germline references were used for alignment of VDJ genes, and clonotypes were defined by a unique CDR3 amino acid sequence together with V-J genes. Clonal expansion, Shannon diversity, and CDR3 relatedness (CalcPairwiseDistances, ClusterSamples) were evaluated with VDJtools, and phylogenetic trees were built with CLCbio workbench. Clones with at least 8 unique UMIs were defined as expanded, with this threshold being based on coefficient-of-variation modelling across technical triplicates. The public sequencing data were trimmed at Q25 with fastp and processed into clonotypes with MiXCR by TCRdb, which kept only in-frame beta chains. Every entry covers one CDR3 protein and lists the most common genes and DNA from its rows. These V and J calls derive from TCRdb rather than the authors' analysis. The sample data list tens of thousands of distinct CDR3 sequences, and 12% of these were observed just once. Around 1.3% of the sample lies in the top ten.

This clonotype was found many times. The target of this receptor is not known. Base-call qualities are not available, and no considerably larger clone is one nucleotide away. Healthy controls were blood bank volunteers in Maryland, USA. For unsorted PBMC libraries, 2 million PBMCs were used after storage in RNAlater at -80 degrees C until RNA extraction. Peripheral blood was subjected to Ficoll-Hypaque density gradient centrifugation to isolate PBMCs, which were then cryopreserved in liquid nitrogen. Including cysteine and phenylalanine, the CDR3 has 15 amino acids. Here the CDR3 DNA is all that survives: 45 bases in frame from base 1. The germline V gene encodes CDR1 SGHKS and CDR2 YYEKEE (reference sequence). The germline ends are 13 bases apart after V is trimmed by 4 bases and J by 0 bases.

This receptor was identified in a female donor in good health. This chain joins TRBV5-5 to TRBJ2-5, and TRBD1 may be the D gene, going by 5 matching bases. Specimen: PBMCs. The CDR3 protein sequence reads: CASSTTQGNQETQYF. The nucleotides read TGTGCCAGCAGCACCACCCAGGGAAACCAAGAGACCCAGTACTTC.